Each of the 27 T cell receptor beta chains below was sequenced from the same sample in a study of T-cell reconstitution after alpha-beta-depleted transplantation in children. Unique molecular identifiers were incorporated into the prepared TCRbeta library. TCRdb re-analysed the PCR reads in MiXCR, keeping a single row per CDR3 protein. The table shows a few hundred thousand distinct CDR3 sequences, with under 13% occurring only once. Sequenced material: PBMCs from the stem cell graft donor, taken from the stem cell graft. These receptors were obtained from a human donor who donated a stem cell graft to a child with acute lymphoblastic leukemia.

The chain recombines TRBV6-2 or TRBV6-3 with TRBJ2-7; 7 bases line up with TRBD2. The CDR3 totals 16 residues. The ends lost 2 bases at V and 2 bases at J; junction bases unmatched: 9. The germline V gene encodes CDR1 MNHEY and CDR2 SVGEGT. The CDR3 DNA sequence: TGTGCCAGCAGTTACCGGCGGGGCGGGAGTCCCTACGAGCAGTACTTC. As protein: CASSYRRGGSPYEQYF.

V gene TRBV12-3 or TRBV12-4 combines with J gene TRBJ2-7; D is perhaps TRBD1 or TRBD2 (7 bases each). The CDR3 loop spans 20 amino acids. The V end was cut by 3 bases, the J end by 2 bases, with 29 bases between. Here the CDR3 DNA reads TGTGCCAGCAGTTTGACAGGGAACTATAAAGGAGCGGGGTCGACCTACGAGCAGTACTTC. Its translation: CASSLTGNYKGAGSTYEQYF.

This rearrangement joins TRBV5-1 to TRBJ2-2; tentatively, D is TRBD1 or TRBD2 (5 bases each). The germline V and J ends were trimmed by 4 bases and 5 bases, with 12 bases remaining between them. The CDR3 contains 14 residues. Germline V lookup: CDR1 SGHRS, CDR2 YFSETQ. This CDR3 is CASSRDQRTGELFF. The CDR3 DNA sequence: TGCGCCAGCAGCCGGGACCAGCGAACCGGGGAGCTGTTTTTT.

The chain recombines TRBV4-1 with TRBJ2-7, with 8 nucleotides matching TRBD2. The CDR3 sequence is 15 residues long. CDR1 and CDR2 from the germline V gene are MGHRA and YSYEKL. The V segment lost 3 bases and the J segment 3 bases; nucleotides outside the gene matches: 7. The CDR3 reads CASSQEAGVVYEQYF. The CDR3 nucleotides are TGCGCCAGCAGCCAGGAAGCGGGAGTGGTCTACGAGCAGTACTTC.

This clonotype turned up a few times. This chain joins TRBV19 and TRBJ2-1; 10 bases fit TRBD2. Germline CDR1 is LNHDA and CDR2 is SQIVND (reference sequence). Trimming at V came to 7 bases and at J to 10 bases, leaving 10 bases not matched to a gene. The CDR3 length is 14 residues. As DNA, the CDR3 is TGTGCCAGTATAGCTCTAGCGGGAGTGGGGGAGCAGTTCTTC. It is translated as CASIALAGVGEQFF.

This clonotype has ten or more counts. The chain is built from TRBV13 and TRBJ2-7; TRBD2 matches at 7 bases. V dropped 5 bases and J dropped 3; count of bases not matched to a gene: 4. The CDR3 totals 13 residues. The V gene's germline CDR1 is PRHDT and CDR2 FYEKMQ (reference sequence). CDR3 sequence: CASSLSGYYEQYF. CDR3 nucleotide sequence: TGTGCCAGCAGCCTTAGCGGGTACTACGAGCAGTACTTC. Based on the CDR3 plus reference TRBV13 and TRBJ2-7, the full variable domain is AAGVIQSPRHLIKEKRETATLKCYPIPRHDTVYWYQQGPGQDPQFLISFYEKMQSDKGSIPDRFSAQQFSDYHSELNMSSLELGDSALYFCASSLSGYYEQYFGPGTRLTVT.

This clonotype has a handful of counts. The CDR3 loop is CAIVKGLSEGYEQYF. The CDR3 DNA reads TGTGCCATCGTCAAAGGACTCAGCGAGGGGTACGAGCAGTACTTC. The chain links TRBV10-3 to TRBJ2-7; tentatively, D is TRBD1 or TRBD2 (5 bases each). Germline CDR1 ENHRY, CDR2 SYGVKD. The CDR3 extends over 15 amino acids. V lost 8 bases and J lost 4, with 21 bases in between.

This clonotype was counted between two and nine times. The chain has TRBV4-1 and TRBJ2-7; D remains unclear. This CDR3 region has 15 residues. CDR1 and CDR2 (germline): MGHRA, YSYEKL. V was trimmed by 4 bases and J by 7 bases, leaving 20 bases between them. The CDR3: CASSPHIDWHKEQYF. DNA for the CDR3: TGCGCCAGCAGCCCTCACATTGACTGGCATAAAGAGCAGTACTTC.

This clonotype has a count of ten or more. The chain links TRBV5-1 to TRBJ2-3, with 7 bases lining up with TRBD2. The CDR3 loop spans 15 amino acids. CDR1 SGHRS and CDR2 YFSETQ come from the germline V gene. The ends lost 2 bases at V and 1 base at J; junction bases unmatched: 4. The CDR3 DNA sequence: TGCGCCAGCAGCTTCCAAGCGGGACGCACAGATACGCAGTATTTT. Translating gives CASSFQAGRTDTQYF. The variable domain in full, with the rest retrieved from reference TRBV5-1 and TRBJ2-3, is KAGVTQTPRYLIKTRGQQVTLSCSPISGHRSVSWYQQTPGQGLQFLFEYFSETQRNKGNFPGRFSGRQFSNSRSEMNVSTLELGDSALYLCASSFQAGRTDTQYFGPGTRLTVL.

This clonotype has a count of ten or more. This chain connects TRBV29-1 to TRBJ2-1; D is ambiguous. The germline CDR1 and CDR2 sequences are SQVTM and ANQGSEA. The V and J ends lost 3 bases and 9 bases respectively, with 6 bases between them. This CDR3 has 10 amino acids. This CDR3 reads CSVEGSEQFF. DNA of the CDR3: TGCAGCGTTGAGGGGTCTGAGCAGTTCTTC.

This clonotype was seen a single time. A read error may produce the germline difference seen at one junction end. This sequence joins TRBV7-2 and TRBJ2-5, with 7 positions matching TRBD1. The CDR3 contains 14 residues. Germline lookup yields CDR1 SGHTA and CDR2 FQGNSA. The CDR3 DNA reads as TGTGCCAGCAGCTTAGGTCCAGGGGGAGAGACCCAGCACTTC. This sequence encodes CASSLGPGGETQHF.

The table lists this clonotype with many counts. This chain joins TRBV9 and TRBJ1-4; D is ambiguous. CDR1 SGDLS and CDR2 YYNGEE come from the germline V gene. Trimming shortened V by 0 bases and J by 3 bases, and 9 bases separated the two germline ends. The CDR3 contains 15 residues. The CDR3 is CASSVAGQSNEKLFF. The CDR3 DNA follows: TGTGCCAGCAGCGTAGCTGGGCAGTCTAATGAAAAACTGTTTTTT.

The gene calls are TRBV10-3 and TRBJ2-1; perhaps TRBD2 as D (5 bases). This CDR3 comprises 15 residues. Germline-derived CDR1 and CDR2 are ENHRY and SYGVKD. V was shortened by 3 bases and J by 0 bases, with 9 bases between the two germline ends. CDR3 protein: CAISDGGSSYNEQFF. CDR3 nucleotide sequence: TGTGCCATCAGTGACGGAGGTAGCTCCTACAATGAGCAGTTCTTC.

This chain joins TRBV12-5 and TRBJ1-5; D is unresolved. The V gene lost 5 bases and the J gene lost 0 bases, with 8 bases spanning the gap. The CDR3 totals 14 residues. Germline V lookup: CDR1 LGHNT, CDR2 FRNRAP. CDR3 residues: CASGENYSNQPQHF. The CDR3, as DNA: TGTGCTAGTGGTGAGAATTATAGCAATCAGCCCCAGCATTTT.

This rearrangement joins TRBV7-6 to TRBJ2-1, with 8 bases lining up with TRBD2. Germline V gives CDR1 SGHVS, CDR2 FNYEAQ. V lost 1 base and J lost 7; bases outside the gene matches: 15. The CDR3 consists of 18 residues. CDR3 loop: CASSLVPRGGMTANEQFF. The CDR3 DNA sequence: TGTGCCAGCAGCTTAGTCCCTCGGGGGGGGATGACGGCAAATGAGCAGTTCTTC. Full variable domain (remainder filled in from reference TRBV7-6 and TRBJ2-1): GAGVSQSPRYKVTKRGQDVALRCDPISGHVSLYWYRQALGQGPEFLTYFNYEAQQDKSGLPNDRFSAERPEGSISTLTIQRTEQRDSAMYRCASSLVPRGGMTANEQFFGPGTRLTVL.

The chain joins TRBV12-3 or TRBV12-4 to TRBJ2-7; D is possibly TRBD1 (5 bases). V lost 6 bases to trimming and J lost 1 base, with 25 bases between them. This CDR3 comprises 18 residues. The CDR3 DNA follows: TGTGCCAGCAGCCCTTCGTTGTGGGCAGGGCCCATATCCTACGAGCAGTACTTC. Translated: CASSPSLWAGPISYEQYF.

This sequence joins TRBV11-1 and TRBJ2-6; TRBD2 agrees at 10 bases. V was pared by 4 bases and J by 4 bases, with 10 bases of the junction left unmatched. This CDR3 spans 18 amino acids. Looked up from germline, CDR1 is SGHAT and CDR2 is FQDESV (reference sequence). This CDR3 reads CASSSPTSGIFGANVLTF. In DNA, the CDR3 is TGTGCCAGCAGCTCGCCTACTAGCGGGATCTTCGGGGCCAACGTCCTGACTTTC. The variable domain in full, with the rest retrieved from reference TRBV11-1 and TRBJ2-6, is EAEVAQSPRYKITEKSQAVAFWCDPISGHATLYWYRQILGQGPELLVQFQDESVVDDSQLPKDRFSAERLKGVDSTLKIQPAELGDSAMYLCASSSPTSGIFGANVLTFGAGSRLTVL.

In nucleotides, the CDR3 is TGCGCCAGCAGCCAAAAAGGGAACAGCTTCTACGAGCAGTACTTC. It codes for CASSQKGNSFYEQYF. The genes are TRBV4-1 and TRBJ2-7, with unresolved D. Germline V CDR1 and CDR2: MGHRA, YSYEKL. CDR3 size: 15 residues. V was trimmed by 2 bases and J by 3 bases, leaving 14 bases between them.

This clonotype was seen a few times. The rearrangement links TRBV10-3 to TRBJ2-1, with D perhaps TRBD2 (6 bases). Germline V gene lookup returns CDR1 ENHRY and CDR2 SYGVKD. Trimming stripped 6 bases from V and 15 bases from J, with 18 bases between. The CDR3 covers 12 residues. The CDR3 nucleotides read TGTGCCATCAGCGCTAGGGACTCCCCTTCGTTCTTC. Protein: CAISARDSPSFF.

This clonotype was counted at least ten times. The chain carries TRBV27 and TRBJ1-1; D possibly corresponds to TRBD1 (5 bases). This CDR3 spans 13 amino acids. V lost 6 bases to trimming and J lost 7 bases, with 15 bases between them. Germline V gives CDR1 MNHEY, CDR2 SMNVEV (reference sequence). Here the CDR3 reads CASSIIAGGEAFF. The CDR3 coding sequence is TGTGCCAGCAGCATTATCGCGGGGGGTGAAGCTTTCTTT.

In DNA form, the CDR3 reads TGTGCCAGCAGTTTAAGGTCTAGCTTCCCAGATACGCAGTATTTT. This translates into CASSLRSSFPDTQYF. The chain links TRBV28 to TRBJ2-3, with a weak D call TRBD2 (5 bases). V lost 2 bases and J 4 bases, leaving 13 bases between the germline ends. The CDR3 is 15 amino acids. Looked up from germline, CDR1 is MDHEN and CDR2 is SYDVKM.

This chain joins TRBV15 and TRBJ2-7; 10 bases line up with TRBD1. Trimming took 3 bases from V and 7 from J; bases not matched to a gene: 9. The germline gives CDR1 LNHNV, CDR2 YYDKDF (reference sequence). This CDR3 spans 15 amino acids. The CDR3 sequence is CATSSPGQGLGEQYF. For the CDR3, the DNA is TGTGCCACCAGCAGTCCGGGACAGGGGTTAGGGGAGCAGTACTTC.

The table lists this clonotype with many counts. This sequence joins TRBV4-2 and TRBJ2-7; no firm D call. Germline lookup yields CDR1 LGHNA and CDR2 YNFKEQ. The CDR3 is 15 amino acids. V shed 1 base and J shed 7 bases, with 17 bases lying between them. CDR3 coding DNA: TGTGCCAGCAGCCAAGCCGGAAAGGGTCTTGTTGAGCAGTACTTC. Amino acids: CASSQAGKGLVEQYF.

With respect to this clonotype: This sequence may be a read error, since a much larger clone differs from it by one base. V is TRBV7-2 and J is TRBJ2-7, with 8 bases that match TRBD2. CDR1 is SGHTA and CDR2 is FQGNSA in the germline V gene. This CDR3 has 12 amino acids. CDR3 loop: CAVVAGPYEPYF. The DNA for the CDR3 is TGTGCCGTGGTAGCGGGACCCTACGAGCCGTACTTC.

The CDR3 region is CSVGRAYGYTF. The CDR3 DNA follows: TGCAGCGTTGGCCGGGCCTATGGCTACACCTTC. The rearrangement uses TRBV29-1 and TRBJ1-2; unclear D gene. The ends were cut back, 4 bases at V and 4 bases at J, with 7 bases in the middle. In germline, CDR1 is SQVTM, CDR2 ANQGSEA. This CDR3 contains 11 residues.

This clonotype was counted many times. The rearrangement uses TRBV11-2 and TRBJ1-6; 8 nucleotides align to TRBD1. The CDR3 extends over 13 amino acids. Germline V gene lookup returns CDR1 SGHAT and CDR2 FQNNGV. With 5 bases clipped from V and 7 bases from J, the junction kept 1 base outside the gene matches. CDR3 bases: TGTGCCAGCAGCCGGACAGGGAATTCACCCCTCCACTTT. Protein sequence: CASSRTGNSPLHF.

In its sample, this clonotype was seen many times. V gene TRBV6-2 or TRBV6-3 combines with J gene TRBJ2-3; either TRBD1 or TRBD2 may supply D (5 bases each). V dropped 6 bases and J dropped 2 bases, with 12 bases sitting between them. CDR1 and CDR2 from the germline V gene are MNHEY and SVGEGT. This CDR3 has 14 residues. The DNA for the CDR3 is TGTGCCAGCAGCCAAGGGGAGACCACAGATACGCAGTATTTT. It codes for CASSQGETTDTQYF.